These 14 T cell receptor beta chains came from one sample sequenced in a study of cytomegalovirus exposure and HLA in healthy donors. Both 60 Vbeta primers and 13 Jbeta primers went into the PCR. Generated by immunoSEQ multiplex PCR, the TCRdb table keeps only in-frame clones and is missing some. The sample has about 70,000 clones. The sequencing sample was made of PBMCs. Receptors were obtained from a female donor in good health and CMV-seropositive.

The genes are TRBV19 and TRBJ2-1; 11 nucleotides align to TRBD1. The germline gives CDR1 LNHDA, CDR2 SQIVND (reference sequence). Trimming at V came to 4 bases and at J to 4 bases, leaving 6 bases not matched to a gene. CDR3 length equals 16 residues. This CDR3 is CASSRGTGGKYNEQFF. DNA for the CDR3: TGTGCCAGTAGTAGGGGGACAGGGGGTAAATACAATGAGCAGTTCTTC.

V is TRBV14 and J is TRBJ1-3, with TRBD1 as a possible D gene (6 bases). The CDR3 contains 15 residues. V was clipped by 5 bases and J by 0 bases, with 11 bases between them. Germline CDR1 SGHDN, CDR2 FVKESK. The CDR3 region has the DNA TGTGCCAGCAGCTTCGACAGGAGCTCTGGAAACACCATATATTTT. It yields the protein CASSFDRSSGNTIYF.

The genes are TRBV5-8 and TRBJ2-7; the match to TRBD2 covers 11 bases. CDR1 and CDR2 from the germline V gene are SGHTS and YDEGEE. The junction had 7 bases not matched to a gene; V was cut back by 5 bases and J by 9 bases. This CDR3 comprises 13 residues. The CDR3 protein is CASRTTSGTVQYF. The DNA for the CDR3 is TGTGCCAGCAGAACGACTAGCGGGACAGTGCAGTACTTC.

J is TRBJ2-7 and V is TRBV18; D gene unclear. CDR3 length: 14 amino acids. V gave up 3 bases and J gave up 2 bases, with 11 bases separating them. Germline V gives CDR1 KGHSH, CDR2 LQKENI. CDR3 amino acids: CASSPPSFAYEQYF. The CDR3 DNA sequence: TGTGCCAGCTCACCTCCTTCTTTCGCCTACGAGCAGTACTTC.

V and J are TRBV4-1 and TRBJ1-1; D may be TRBD1 (5 bases). The CDR3 totals 14 residues. CDR1 is MGHRA, CDR2 YSYEKL, per germline. Trimming stripped 3 bases from V and 5 bases from J, with 13 bases between. CDR3 bases: TGCGCCAGCAGCCACATAGGGGACTCAACTGAAGCTTTCTTT. Protein: CASSHIGDSTEAFF.

As for this clone: The germline gene is not matched at one end of the junction; a read error may be the cause. Other DNA sequences from this sample encode an identical CDR3 as well. V is TRBV10-3 and J is TRBJ1-6; possibly TRBD1 for D (5 bases). The CDR3 totals 16 residues. Germline V lookup: CDR1 ENHRY, CDR2 SYGVKD. CDR3 protein: CAISASGGFDNSPLHF. The DNA for the CDR3 is TGTGCCATCAGTGCCTCTGGGGGGTTCGATAATTCACCCCTACACTTT.

For the CDR3, the DNA is TGTGCCAGCAGCTTGTTTGGGCAGGGGGAAAATTCACCCCTCCACTTT. It yields the protein CASSLFGQGENSPLHF. V usage is TRBV5-8 and J usage is TRBJ1-6; 7 nucleotides line up with TRBD1. Trimming cost V 1 base and J 7 bases; bases outside gene matches: 8. Germline CDR1 reads SGHTS; CDR2 reads YDEGEE. There are 16 residues in the CDR3.

V gene TRBV15 combines with J gene TRBJ1-5; TRBD1 agrees at 12 bases. This CDR3 region has 17 residues. Germline CDR1 reads LNHNV; CDR2 reads YYDKDF (reference sequence). V lost 1 base and J lost 7; bases outside the gene matches: 8. The CDR3 loop is CATSRGDRGPSGQPQHF. The DNA of the CDR3 is TGTGCCACCAGCAGAGGGGACAGGGGGCCGAGCGGCCAGCCCCAGCATTTT.

The rearrangement joins TRBV7-9 to TRBJ2-7; perhaps TRBD2 as D (6 bases). CDR3 length equals 15 residues. Germline V gene data show CDR1 as SEHNR and CDR2 as FQNEAQ (reference sequence). The ends were cut back, 5 bases at V and 1 base at J, with 15 bases in the middle. DNA of the CDR3: TGTGCCAGCAGCACGCCCGGGACTGGGTCCTACGAGCAGTACTTC. Translation: CASSTPGTGSYEQYF.

J is TRBJ1-2 and V is TRBV4-3; no definite D call. Germline loops: CDR1 LGHNA, CDR2 YSLEER. V was shortened by 0 bases and J by 4 bases, with 9 bases between the two germline ends. The CDR3 is 14 residues long. CDR3 region: CASSQEASFYGYTF. CDR3 bases: TGCGCCAGCAGCCAAGAAGCCTCTTTCTATGGCTACACCTTC.

The chain couples TRBV7-9 to TRBJ2-7; a possible D gene is TRBD1 (6 bases). Germline V gene sequence: CDR1 SEHNR, CDR2 FQNEAQ (reference sequence). The germline V and J ends were trimmed by 6 bases and 1 base, with 10 bases remaining between them. This CDR3 is 13 amino acids long. CDR3 residues: CASRPTGSYEQYF. The CDR3 DNA sequence: TGTGCCAGCAGGCCTACAGGGTCCTACGAGCAGTACTTC.

The chain has TRBV5-6 and TRBJ1-6; D not certain. The ends were cut back, 3 bases at V and 10 bases at J, with 20 bases in the middle. Germline assignment: CDR1 SGHDT and CDR2 YYEEEE. The CDR3 is made up of 16 amino acids. The CDR3 is CASSWTPGNFGSPLHF. The CDR3 DNA sequence: TGTGCCAGCAGCTGGACCCCGGGGAATTTCGGCTCACCCCTCCACTTT. Looking up the rest from reference TRBV5-6 and TRBJ1-6 gives the full variable domain: DAGVTQSPTHLIKTRGQQVTLRCSPKSGHDTVSWYQQALGQGPQFIFQYYEEEERQRGNFPDRFSGHQFPNYSSELNVNALLLGDSALYLCASSWTPGNFGSPLHFGNGTRLTVT.

The chain combines TRBV28 with TRBJ2-1, with D possibly TRBD1 on 6 matching bases. Germline V gene data show CDR1 as MDHEN and CDR2 as SYDVKM. CDR3 size: 14 residues. V was trimmed by 5 bases and J by 5 bases, leaving 13 bases between them. CDR3 region: CASSPGTLNNEQFF. The CDR3 DNA reads as TGTGCCAGCAGTCCCGGGACACTGAACAATGAGCAGTTCTTC. The full variable domain, rest sourced from reference TRBV28 and TRBJ2-1, is DVKVTQSSRYLVKRTGEKVFLECVQDMDHENMFWYRQDPGLGLRLIYFSYDVKMKEKGDIPEGYSVSREKKERFSLILESASTNQTSMYLCASSPGTLNNEQFFGPGTRLTVL.

Here the CDR3 DNA reads TGTGCCAGCAGTTTATGGGTAGGACTAGCGGGATACGAGCAGTACTTC. Its translation: CASSLWVGLAGYEQYF. V is TRBV28 and J is TRBJ2-7; TRBD2 matches 12 bases. The ends lost 0 bases at V and 4 bases at J; junction bases unmatched: 4. Germline V gives CDR1 MDHEN, CDR2 SYDVKM. This CDR3 comprises 16 residues.